This record covers a single T cell receptor (beta chain). Its antigen is undetermined. TCRdb re-derived calls from the reads in MiXCR, one entry per CDR3 protein. The top ten clones hold 80% to 85% of a sample with some 99,000 distinct CDR3 sequences, about 30% of them seen once. This sample is drawn from a study of T cell repertoires in cytomegalovirus infection. Whole-study context: In the study, CMV epitopes included recently identified HLA-C-restricted and well-studied HLA-B-restricted ones. An indication of both CMV infection and matching HLA type came from public TCR beta signatures.

The V and J ends lost 0 bases and 2 bases respectively, with 11 bases between them. Germline-derived CDR1 and CDR2 are MGHRA and YSYEKL. The CDR3 totals 16 residues. Notes on the study in general: The ex vivo response showed dominance by HLA-C-restricted CMV-specific TCR beta clonotypes. Using cumulative public TCR beta family frequency, the authors identified those who carried CMV together with the relevant HLA.

The sample in question was CD8+ T cells from cultured PBMCs, obtained from culture after CMV antigen stimulation. The chain is built from TRBV4-1 and TRBJ1-5, with D possibly TRBD1 on 6 matching bases. This sequence originates from a human donor in good health (CMV status not recorded). Some clones in this sample may be carry-over from other donors' samples. The CDR3 coding sequence is TGCGCCAGCAGCCAAGATAGAGACAGGTGCAATCAGCCCCAGCATTTT. It is translated as CASSQDRDRCNQPQHF.